The T cell receptor beta chain described here comes from a study of blood T cells in healthy people across ages. Overall study findings and caveats: Both higher diversity and more naive CD4+ cells marked long-lived donors when set against aged donors.

Primed by a sample-barcoded 5' primer and a J-beta primer mix, a second PCR proceeded for 7 to 11 cycles. The template-switch adaptor, which had 12 random nucleotides, put a tag on each cDNA molecule. Every individual sample yielded 3 million or more paired-end reads (each containing CDR3). MiXCR was run by TCRdb on the 5' RACE reads, yielding one entry per CDR3 protein. Here the sample spans around 750,000 distinct CDR3 sequences, 53% being singletons. V gave up 4 bases and J gave up 0 bases; unmatched junction bases: 5. The CDR3 contains 15 residues. CDR1 and CDR2 (germline): SGHTA, FQGNSA. About this clonotype: Its antigen is undetermined.

The V and J genes are TRBV7-2 and TRBJ2-7; TRBD2 matches 8 bases. The clonotype was recovered from a man aged 80 or over in good health. Sequencing was done on a sample of blood. CDR3 nucleotide sequence: TGTGCCAGCAGCTCCCGGGAGGGGGGCTCCTACGAGCAGTACTTC. This encodes CASSSREGGSYEQYF.